This T cell receptor (beta chain) is from a study of T cells in Graves' hyperthyroidism and ophthalmopathy. This CDR3 contains 12 residues. Germline CDR1 DFQATT, CDR2 SNEGSKA (reference sequence). V dropped 3 bases and J dropped 1 base, with 7 bases sitting between them. This clonotype was detected a few times. Its target is not known. The source material, RNA transcripts, was used to amplify TCR beta CDR3 regions. Primed by the HTBI set, a first-round RT-PCR was run on the TCR CDR3. TCRdb itself ran the multiplex PCR reads through MiXCR, one entry per CDR3 protein. The sample gives approximately 270,000 distinct CDR3 sequences, roughly 14% of which show up once; more than 10% is in the top ten. Findings and caveats of the study: Stable hyperthyroidism was separated from ophthalmopathy by a model based on 13 V-J features. Most clonotypes expanded in thyroid above 0.001 were likewise present in blood.

The source is a woman between 40 and 50 years old with Graves' hyperthyroidism that later progressed to Graves' ophthalmopathy. The sequencing input was blood. This chain joins TRBV20-1 and TRBJ2-7; D ambiguous. The CDR3 sequence is CSASSRSYEQYF. Written as DNA, the CDR3 is TGCAGTGCTAGTTCCCGGTCCTACGAGCAGTACTTC.